These 5 T cell receptor beta chains came from one sample sequenced in a study of beta chain features in type 1 diabetes. General study points: TCRB CDR3s were moderately but significantly shorter in Type 1 diabetes patients in all four CD4+ subsets.

Their antigens are not known. Every isolated RNA sample was fully reverse transcribed, so sequencing captured expressed TCRB transcripts. The data were produced by immunoSEQ multiplex PCR, yet TCRdb's version contains in-frame clones alone and is incomplete. This table holds roughly 330,000 clones, 13% found once. The sequenced sample consisted of naive CD4+ T cells from blood. The source of these receptors is a woman aged 18-29 years with type 1 diabetes.

This clone occurred a few times. The V call is TRBV30, the J call TRBJ2-7, with D perhaps TRBD2 (6 bases). V shed 2 bases and J shed 5 bases, with 7 bases lying between them. In germline, CDR1 is GTSNPN, CDR2 SVGIG (reference sequence). This CDR3 contains 11 residues. The CDR3 DNA reads TGTGCCTGGAGTAGGAGGGACGAGCAGTACTTC. Translation: CAWSRRDEQYF.

This clone occurred a few times. This sequence joins TRBV29-1 and TRBJ2-5; 7 bases map to TRBD1. The J segment lost 1 base and the V segment lost 3 bases, leaving 2 bases of the junction unmatched. Germline V gene lookup returns CDR1 SQVTM and CDR2 ANQGSEA. The length of the CDR3 is 13 residues. The CDR3 region is CSVEGTAQETQYF. The CDR3 DNA sequence: TGCAGCGTTGAGGGGACAGCCCAAGAGACCCAGTACTTC.

This clone has only a few counts. The rearrangement links TRBV7-2 to TRBJ2-5, with TRBD2 identical over 8 bases. With 5 bases clipped from V and 4 bases from J, the junction kept 3 bases outside the gene matches. Germline loops: CDR1 SGHTA, CDR2 FQGNSA. The CDR3 is 13 amino acids. The CDR3 coding sequence is TGTGCCAGCAGCCCCGGGGGGGGAGAGACCCAGTACTTC. Its translation: CASSPGGGETQYF.

This clone appeared a few times. The genes are TRBV7-9 and TRBJ2-5, with TRBD1 as a possible D gene (7 bases). V lost 5 bases and J lost 2, with 12 bases in between. The germline V gene encodes CDR1 SEHNR and CDR2 FQNEAQ (reference sequence). The CDR3 runs 14 residues. This CDR3 reads CASSRGTAQETQYF. CDR3 DNA: TGTGCCAGCAGCCGCGGGACAGCACAAGAGACCCAGTACTTC.

J is TRBJ2-2 and V is TRBV30, with D hard to call. The CDR3 totals 14 residues. Trimming shortened V by 1 base and J by 3 bases, and 9 bases separated the two germline ends. Germline V lookup: CDR1 GTSNPN, CDR2 SVGIG (reference sequence). Written as DNA, the CDR3 is TGTGCCTGGAGTGGCCCCCGAGACACCGGGGAGCTGTTTTTT. Encoded protein: CAWSGPRDTGELFF.